This T cell receptor (beta chain) was sequenced during a study of blood T cells in healthy people across ages. Through a sample-barcoded 5' primer and a J-beta primer mix, a second PCR was run for 7 to 11 cycles. TCRdb reprocessed the 5' RACE reads with MiXCR, giving one entry per CDR3 protein. The table records around 850,000 distinct CDR3 sequences, about 34% of them present only once. A word on this clonotype: Its antigen is not known.

Samples each had at least 6 micrograms of total RNA extracted. CDR1 is DFQATT and CDR2 is SNEGSKA in the germline V gene (reference sequence). The CDR3 consists of 13 residues. V gave up 3 bases and J gave up 7 bases, with 13 bases separating them. Study results and caveats: Naive T cell percentage and TCR beta diversity correlated strongly. Compared with aged donors, long-lived donors showed fewer expanded clones, suggesting selection. Because donor CMV status was unknown, expanded clonotype changes were possibly confounded.

Sequencing was done on a sample of blood. The sequence was obtained from a man aged 18 to 30 in good health. The chain has TRBV20-1 and TRBJ2-1, with a possible D match to TRBD2 (6 bases). The CDR3 DNA reads TGCAGTGCTAGCGGGGGAGACGTGAATGAGCAGTTCTTC. It translates to CSASGGDVNEQFF.